Following are 7 T cell receptor beta chains from one sample sequenced in a study of T cell changes during pregnancy in multiple sclerosis (dated by TCRdb to the late 2010s). The library was built by means of the immunoSEQ multiplex PCR assay. Sourced from immuneACCESS, this table was stored by TCRdb with only in-frame sequences that have V and J called. A share of the clones is absent; for the studies checked, an unresolved V gene accounts for under half, and the remainder has no known explanation. This sample gives tens of thousands of clones in total; 85% to 95% of them show up just once. The leading ten clones occupy 5.5% to 8% of the sample. Material: CD8+ T cells from peripheral blood mononuclear cells, obtained in the third trimester of pregnancy. The receptors originated from a female donor with multiple sclerosis, enrolled in a pregnancy study.

V usage is TRBV7-9 and J usage is TRBJ2-3; a weak D match, TRBD1 (6 bases). CDR1 SEHNR and CDR2 FQNEAQ come from the germline V gene (reference sequence). This CDR3 has 15 amino acids. The V end was cut by 5 bases, the J end by 6 bases, with 18 bases between. The CDR3 region is CASSVTGLQRDTQYF. The CDR3 DNA reads TGTGCCAGCAGCGTGACAGGACTCCAGCGGGATACGCAGTATTTT.

This chain connects TRBV21-1 to TRBJ2-3; whether TRBD1, the table's D call, matches the DNA was not checked. TRBV21-1 is tagged as a pseudogene. The CDR3 has 14 residues. This CDR3 reads CASRPTGSTDTQYF. CDR3 nucleotide sequence: TGTGCCAGCAGGCCAACAGGGTCCACAGATACGCAGTATTTT.

The chain combines TRBV28 with TRBJ2-3, with D perhaps matching TRBD1 (6 bases). V was pared by 5 bases and J by 2 bases, with 14 bases between. Germline V gene sequence: CDR1 MDHEN, CDR2 SYDVKM. CDR3 size: 15 residues. In nucleotides, the CDR3 is TGTGCCAGCAGTCAACGGACAGCCCCCACAGATACGCAGTATTTT. As protein: CASSQRTAPTDTQYF.

The chain couples TRBV19 to TRBJ2-5; D perhaps matches TRBD1 (5 bases). CDR1 and CDR2 (germline): LNHDA, SQIVND (reference sequence). Trimming left V 5 bases short and J 1 base short, with 17 bases between. The CDR3 is 16 residues long. The chain's CDR3 is CASSESDNAPQETQYF. The CDR3 bases are TGTGCCAGTAGTGAGTCGGACAATGCCCCCCAAGAGACCCAGTACTTC.

This chain uses TRBV27 with TRBJ2-1; D might be TRBD2 (5 bases). The CDR3 is 17 amino acids. Germline CDR1 and CDR2: MNHEY and SMNVEV (reference sequence). Trimming took off 2 bases at V and 4 bases at J, with 18 bases between the two ends. CDR3 in DNA: TGTGCCAGCAGTTTAGTCGGAGGCCCTGATGCTTACAATGAGCAGTTCTTC. Its translation: CASSLVGGPDAYNEQFF.

The chain couples TRBV27 to TRBJ1-2; 7 nucleotides align to TRBD1. The germline V gene encodes CDR1 MNHEY and CDR2 SMNVEV (reference sequence). J was trimmed by 3 bases and V by 5 bases; bases with no gene match: 9. This CDR3 region has 15 residues. CDR3 DNA sequence: TGTGCCAGCAGTAACCGGGACAGAGTCGACTATGGCTACACCTTC. This encodes CASSNRDRVDYGYTF.

This chain joins TRBV7-8 and TRBJ2-7, with 9 nucleotides matching TRBD2. Germline trimming cut 1 base from V and 5 bases from J; bases unmatched to any gene: 12. The CDR3 covers 17 residues. The germline CDR1 and CDR2 sequences are SGHVS and FQNEAQ. This chain's CDR3 is CASSLGGGGRALNEQYF. The CDR3, as DNA: TGTGCCAGCAGCTTAGGGGGGGGCGGGAGGGCCTTGAACGAGCAGTACTTC.